The T cell receptor (beta chain) described here comes from a study of preoperative IRX-2 immunotherapy in early breast cancer. This clone was observed a few times. Treatment denoted: preoperative locoregional IRX-2 cytokine immunotherapy. Preoperative locoregional IRX-2 cytokine immunotherapy was tested in the phase Ib source study. Assay: immunoSEQ multiplex PCR; the TCRdb copy retains only in-frame clones and omits some. Of around 29,000 clones in the sample, 70% to 85% were seen once. Germline V lookup: CDR1 MNHGY, CDR2 SAAAGT. The CDR3 runs 13 residues. The V gene lost 10 bases and the J gene lost 1 base, with 10 bases spanning the gap.

The specimen was taken from a patient treated with IRX-2 immunotherapy. This sequence joins TRBV6-8 and TRBJ2-2; maybe TRBD1 (6 bases). This sequence originates from a human donor with breast cancer. CDR3 DNA: TGTGCCATCAGGGACAAGAACACCGGGGAGCTGTTTTTT. Its protein is CAIRDKNTGELFF.